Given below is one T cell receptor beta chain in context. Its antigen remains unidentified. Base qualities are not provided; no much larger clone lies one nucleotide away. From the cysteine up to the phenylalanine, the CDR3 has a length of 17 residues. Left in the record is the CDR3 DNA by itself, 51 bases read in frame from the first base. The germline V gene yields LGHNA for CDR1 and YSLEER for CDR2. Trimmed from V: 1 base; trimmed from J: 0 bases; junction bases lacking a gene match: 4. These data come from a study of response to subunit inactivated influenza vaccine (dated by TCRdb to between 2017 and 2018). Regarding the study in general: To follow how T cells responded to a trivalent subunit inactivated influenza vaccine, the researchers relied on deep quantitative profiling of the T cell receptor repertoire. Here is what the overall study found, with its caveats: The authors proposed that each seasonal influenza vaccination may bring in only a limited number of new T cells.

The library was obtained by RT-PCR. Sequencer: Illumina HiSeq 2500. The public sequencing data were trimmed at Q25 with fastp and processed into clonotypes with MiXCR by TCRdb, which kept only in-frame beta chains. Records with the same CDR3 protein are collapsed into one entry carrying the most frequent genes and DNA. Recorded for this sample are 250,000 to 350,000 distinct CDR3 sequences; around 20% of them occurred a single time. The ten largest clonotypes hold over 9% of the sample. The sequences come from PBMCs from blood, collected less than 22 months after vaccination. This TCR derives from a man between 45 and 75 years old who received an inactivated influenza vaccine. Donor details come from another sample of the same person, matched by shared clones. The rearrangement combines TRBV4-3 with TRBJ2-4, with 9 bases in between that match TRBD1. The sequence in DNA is TGCGCCAGCAGCCAAGCCGGACAGGGGTTAGCCAAAAACATTCAGTACTTC. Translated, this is CASSQAGQGLAKNIQYF.